Listed below are T cell receptor beta chains from one sample, sequenced in a study of identical twins. TCRdb reanalysed the 5' RACE reads using MiXCR and keeps one entry per CDR3 protein. The sample records around 240,000 distinct CDR3 sequences, 5.5% to 7% being singletons. These data are also associated with another study on yellow fever vaccine responses in identical twins.

The sample was memory (CD45RO+) T cells sorted from blood. The source of these receptors is a woman between 18 and 30 years old in good health. CDR3s include the opening cysteine and the closing phenylalanine or tryptophan. D genes are given only for firm matches. Only some rows state a clone size, as once, few, many or a class for expanded clones.

CDR3 length: 14
J gene: TRBJ2-3
D gene: TRBD1
clone size: NA
V gene: TRBV18
CDR3 DNA: TGTGCCAGCTCACCACAGGGGGCAACAGATACGCAGTATTTT
CDR3 protein: CASSPQGATDTQYF

CDR3 length: 13
J gene: TRBJ2-1
D gene: TRBD2
clone size: many
V gene: TRBV20-1
CDR3 DNA: TGCAGTGCTACCGTAGCGGGAGTGAATGAGCAGTTCTTC
CDR3 protein: CSATVAGVNEQFF

CDR3 length: 14
J gene: TRBJ1-1
D gene: NA
clone size: NA
V gene: TRBV6-1
CDR3 DNA: TGTGCCAGCAGTGAGACAGAATTAAACACTGAAGCTTTCTTT
CDR3 protein: CASSETELNTEAFF

CDR3 length: 14
J gene: TRBJ2-3
D gene: NA
clone size: many
V gene: TRBV29-1
CDR3 DNA: TGCAGCGTTGGTCGGACGGGTAGCACAGATACGCAGTATTTT
CDR3 protein: CSVGRTGSTDTQYF

CDR3 length: 15
J gene: TRBJ2-1
D gene: TRBD2
clone size: NA
V gene: TRBV20-1
CDR3 DNA: TGCAGTGCTAGACCTAGCGGGAGGGTCTACAATGAGCAGTTCTTC
CDR3 protein: CSARPSGRVYNEQFF

CDR3 length: 14
J gene: TRBJ2-1
D gene: TRBD2
clone size: many
V gene: TRBV5-1
CDR3 DNA: TGCGCCAGCGCCCTACTAGCGGGGAACAATGAGCAGTTCTTC
CDR3 protein: CASALLAGNNEQFF

CDR3 length: 16
J gene: TRBJ2-2
D gene: NA
clone size: few
V gene: TRBV5-1
CDR3 DNA: TGCGCCAGCAGCTTCAGCGGCCTCCCGCAGGGTGGGGAGCTGTTTTTT
CDR3 protein: CASSFSGLPQGGELFF

CDR3 length: 15
J gene: TRBJ2-2
D gene: NA
clone size: many
V gene: TRBV24-1
CDR3 DNA: TGTGCCACCAGTCTGAGCAGACAGAACACCGGGGAGCTGTTTTTT
CDR3 protein: CATSLSRQNTGELFF

CDR3 length: 16
J gene: TRBJ1-1
D gene: NA
clone size: NA
V gene: TRBV28
CDR3 DNA: TGTGCCAGCAGTAACGCCCGGGGGGCGCGGGGCACTGAAGCTTTCTTT
CDR3 protein: CASSNARGARGTEAFF

CDR3 length: 13
J gene: TRBJ1-3
D gene: NA
clone size: NA
V gene: TRBV20-1
CDR3 DNA: TGCAGTTGCCCCGGAGGTCCCGGAAACACCATATATTTT
CDR3 protein: CSCPGGPGNTIYF

CDR3 length: 16
J gene: TRBJ2-1
D gene: NA
clone size: few
V gene: TRBV5-6
CDR3 DNA: TGTGCCAGCAGCTTGGCCCCCGGGACCAAACGCAATGAGCAGTTCTTC
CDR3 protein: CASSLAPGTKRNEQFF

CDR3 length: 15
J gene: TRBJ1-1
D gene: NA
clone size: few
V gene: TRBV6-5
CDR3 DNA: TGTGCCAGCAGTTACTCTCCCCAGGGAGGCACTGAAGCTTTCTTT
CDR3 protein: CASSYSPQGGTEAFF

CDR3 length: 16
J gene: TRBJ2-7
D gene: TRBD2
clone size: few
V gene: TRBV25-1
CDR3 DNA: TGTGCCAGCAGTGACCCCGGGGGGGCGATTGGCTACGAGCAGTACTTC
CDR3 protein: CASSDPGGAIGYEQYF

CDR3 length: 17
J gene: TRBJ2-2
D gene: NA
clone size: NA
V gene: TRBV6-5
CDR3 DNA: TGTGCCAGCAGTTCCACCGCCCCACCTTCCGGAACCGGGGAGCTGTTTTTT
CDR3 protein: CASSSTAPPSGTGELFF

CDR3 length: 13
J gene: TRBJ1-2
D gene: NA
clone size: few
V gene: TRBV4-2
CDR3 DNA: TGTGCCAGCAGCCAAGTTACAACGGGGAGCTACACCTTC
CDR3 protein: CASSQVTTGSYTF

CDR3 length: 14
J gene: TRBJ2-2
D gene: TRBD1
clone size: NA
V gene: TRBV27
CDR3 DNA: TGTGCCAGCAGTTGGGACAGAGTCACCGGGGAGCTGTTTTTT
CDR3 protein: CASSWDRVTGELFF

CDR3 length: 13
J gene: TRBJ1-1
D gene: NA
clone size: many
V gene: TRBV6-1
CDR3 DNA: TGTGCCAGCAGCCTCGGGGAGGGTGTCCAAGCTTTCTTT
CDR3 protein: CASSLGEGVQAFF

CDR3 length: 17
J gene: TRBJ1-6
D gene: NA
clone size: NA
V gene: TRBV28
CDR3 DNA: TGTGCCAGCAGTCCCCCCAGGGGCGCGTCCTATAATTCACCCCTCCACTTT
CDR3 protein: CASSPPRGASYNSPLHF

CDR3 length: 16
J gene: TRBJ2-1
D gene: NA
clone size: few
V gene: TRBV15
CDR3 DNA: TGTGCCACCAGCAGCCCTTCCCTGAGCTCCTACAATGAGCAGTTCTTC
CDR3 protein: CATSSPSLSSYNEQFF

CDR3 length: 16
J gene: TRBJ2-2
D gene: NA
clone size: few
V gene: TRBV5-1
CDR3 DNA: TGCGCCAGCAGCTTGACGGCAGAAGCGAACACCGGGGAGCTGTTTTTT
CDR3 protein: CASSLTAEANTGELFF

CDR3 length: 14
J gene: TRBJ2-5
D gene: NA
clone size: many
V gene: TRBV3-1
CDR3 DNA: TGTGCCAGCAGCCCCAACAGAAACCAAGAGACCCAGTACTTC
CDR3 protein: CASSPNRNQETQYF

CDR3 length: 14
J gene: TRBJ1-1
D gene: NA
clone size: few
V gene: TRBV5-6
CDR3 DNA: TGTGCCAGCAGCTTTTCAGGACCTGTAACTGAAGCTTTCTTT
CDR3 protein: CASSFSGPVTEAFF

CDR3 length: 15
J gene: TRBJ1-1
D gene: NA
clone size: many
V gene: TRBV20-1
CDR3 DNA: TGCAGTGCTCTAGGGGGGGTGGGTATCCGTCCTGAAGCTTTCTTT
CDR3 protein: CSALGGVGIRPEAFF

CDR3 length: 14
J gene: TRBJ1-1
D gene: TRBD1
clone size: many
V gene: TRBV20-1
CDR3 DNA: TGCAGTGCTAGAACCTCAGGGGGTAGCGCTGAAGCTTTCTTT
CDR3 protein: CSARTSGGSAEAFF